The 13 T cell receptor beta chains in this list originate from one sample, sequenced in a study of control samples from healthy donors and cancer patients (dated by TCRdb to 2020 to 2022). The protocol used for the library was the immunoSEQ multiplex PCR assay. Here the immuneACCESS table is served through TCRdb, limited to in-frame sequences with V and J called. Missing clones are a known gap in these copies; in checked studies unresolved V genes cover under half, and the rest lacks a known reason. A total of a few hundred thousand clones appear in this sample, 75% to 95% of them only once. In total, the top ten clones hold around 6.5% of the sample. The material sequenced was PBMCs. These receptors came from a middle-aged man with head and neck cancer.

The CDR3 DNA sequence: TGTGCCAGCAGCCAGCAGGGACAGGGGGGGACTGAAGCTTTCTTT. Amino acids: CASSQQGQGGTEAFF. The chain combines TRBV5-5 with TRBJ1-1; 11 bases line up with TRBD1. Germline CDR1 reads SGHKS; CDR2 reads YYEKEE (reference sequence). V gave up 4 bases and J gave up 5 bases; unmatched junction bases: 7. The CDR3 length is 15 residues. The variable domain in full, completed from reference TRBV5-5 and TRBJ1-1, reads DAGVTQSPTHLIKTRGQQVTLRCSPISGHKSVSWYQQVLGQGPQFIFQYYEKEERGRGNFPDRFSARQFPNYSSELNVNALLLGDSALYLCASSQQGQGGTEAFFGQGTRLTVV.

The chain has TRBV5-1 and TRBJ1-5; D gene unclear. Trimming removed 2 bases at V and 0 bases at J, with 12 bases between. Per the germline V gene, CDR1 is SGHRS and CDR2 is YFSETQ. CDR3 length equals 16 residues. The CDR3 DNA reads TGCGCCAGCAGCTTCAGGATGCCGTATAGCAATCAGCCCCAGCATTTT. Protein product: CASSFRMPYSNQPQHF.

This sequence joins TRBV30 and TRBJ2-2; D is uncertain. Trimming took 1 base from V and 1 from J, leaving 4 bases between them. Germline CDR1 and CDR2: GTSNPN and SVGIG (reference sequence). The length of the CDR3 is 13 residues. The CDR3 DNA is TGTGCCTGGAGTGGACAGAACACCGGGGAGCTGTTTTTT. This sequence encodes CAWSGQNTGELFF. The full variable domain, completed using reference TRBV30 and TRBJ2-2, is SQTIHQWPATLVQPVGSPLSLECTVEGTSNPNLYWYRQAAGRGLQLLFYSVGIGQISSEVPQNLSASRPQDRQFILSSKKLLLSDSGFYLCAWSGQNTGELFFGEGSRLTVL.

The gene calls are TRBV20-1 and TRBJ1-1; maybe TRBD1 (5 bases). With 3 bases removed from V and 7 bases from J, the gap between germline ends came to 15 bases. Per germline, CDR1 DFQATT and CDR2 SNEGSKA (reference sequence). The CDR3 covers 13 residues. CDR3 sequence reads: CSASRGSGGEAFF. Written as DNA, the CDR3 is TGCAGTGCTAGTCGGGGAAGTGGGGGTGAAGCTTTCTTT.

The CDR3 region is CASSLLPHRGQDEKLFF. The CDR3 DNA reads as TGCGCCAGCAGCCTCCTACCCCACAGGGGGCAGGATGAAAAACTGTTTTTT. The chain employs TRBV4-3 and TRBJ1-4; TRBD1 matches 9 bases. Germline CDR1 is LGHNA and CDR2 is YSLEER. Unmatched junction bases numbered 12, after V lost 4 bases and J lost 6 bases. This CDR3 contains 17 residues.

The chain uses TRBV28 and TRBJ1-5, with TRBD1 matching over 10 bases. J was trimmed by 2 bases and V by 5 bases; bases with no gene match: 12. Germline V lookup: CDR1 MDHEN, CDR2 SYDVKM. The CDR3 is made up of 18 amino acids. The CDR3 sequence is CASSPSGTGVGGNQPQHF. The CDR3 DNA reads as TGTGCCAGCAGTCCATCCGGGACAGGGGTAGGCGGCAATCAGCCCCAGCATTTT.

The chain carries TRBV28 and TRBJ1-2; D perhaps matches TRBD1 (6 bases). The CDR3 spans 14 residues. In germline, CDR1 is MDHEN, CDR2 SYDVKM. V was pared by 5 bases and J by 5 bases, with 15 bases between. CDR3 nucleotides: TGTGCCAGCAGTGGAAACAGGGTCGGGTATGGCTACACCTTC. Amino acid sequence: CASSGNRVGYGYTF.

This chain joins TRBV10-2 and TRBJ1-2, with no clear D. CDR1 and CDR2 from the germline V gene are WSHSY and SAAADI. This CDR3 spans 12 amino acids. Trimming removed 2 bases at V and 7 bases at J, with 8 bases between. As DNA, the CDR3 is TGCGCCAGCAGTGAGAGGGTGGGTGGCTACACCTTC. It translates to CASSERVGGYTF.

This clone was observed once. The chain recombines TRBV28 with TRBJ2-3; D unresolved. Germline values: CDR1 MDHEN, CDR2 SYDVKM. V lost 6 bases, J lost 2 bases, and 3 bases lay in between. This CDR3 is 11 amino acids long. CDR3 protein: CASRHTDTQYF. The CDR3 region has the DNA TGTGCCAGCAGGCACACAGATACGCAGTATTTT. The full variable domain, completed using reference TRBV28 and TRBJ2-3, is DVKVTQSSRYLVKRTGEKVFLECVQDMDHENMFWYRQDPGLGLRLIYFSYDVKMKEKGDIPEGYSVSREKKERFSLILESASTNQTSMYLCASRHTDTQYFGPGTRLTVL.

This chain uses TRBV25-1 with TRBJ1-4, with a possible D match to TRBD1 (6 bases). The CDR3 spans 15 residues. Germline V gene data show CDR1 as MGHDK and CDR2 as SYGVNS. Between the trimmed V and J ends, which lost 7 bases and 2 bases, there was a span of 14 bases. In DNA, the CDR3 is TGTGCCAGCAAAACAGGGACCGGTACTAATGAAAAACTGTTTTTT. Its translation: CASKTGTGTNEKLFF.

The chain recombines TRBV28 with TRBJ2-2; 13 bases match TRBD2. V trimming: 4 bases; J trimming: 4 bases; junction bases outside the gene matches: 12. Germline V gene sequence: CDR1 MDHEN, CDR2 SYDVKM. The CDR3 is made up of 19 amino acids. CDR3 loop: CASSSTLLAGGRVTGELFF. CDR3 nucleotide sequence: TGTGCCAGCAGTTCGACCCTACTAGCGGGGGGGCGCGTCACCGGGGAGCTGTTTTTT. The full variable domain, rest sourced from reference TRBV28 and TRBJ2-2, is DVKVTQSSRYLVKRTGEKVFLECVQDMDHENMFWYRQDPGLGLRLIYFSYDVKMKEKGDIPEGYSVSREKKERFSLILESASTNQTSMYLCASSSTLLAGGRVTGELFFGEGSRLTVL.

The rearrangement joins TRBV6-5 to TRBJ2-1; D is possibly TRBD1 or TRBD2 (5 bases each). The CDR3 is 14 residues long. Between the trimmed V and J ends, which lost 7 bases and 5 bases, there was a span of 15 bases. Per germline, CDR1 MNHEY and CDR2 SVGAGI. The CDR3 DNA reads TGTGCCAGCACCCGACCGGGGCAGAACAATGAGCAGTTCTTC. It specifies CASTRPGQNNEQFF.

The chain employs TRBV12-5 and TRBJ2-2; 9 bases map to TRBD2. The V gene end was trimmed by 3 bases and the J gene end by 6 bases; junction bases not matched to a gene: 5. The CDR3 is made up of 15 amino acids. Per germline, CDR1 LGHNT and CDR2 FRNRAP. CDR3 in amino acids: CASGFGGRASGELFF. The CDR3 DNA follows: TGTGCTAGTGGTTTCGGCGGGAGGGCCTCCGGGGAGCTGTTTTTT.